The 31 T cell receptor beta chains below come from one sample, sequenced in a study of blood T cell repertoires in COVID-19. The method was immunoSEQ multiplex PCR; TCRdb's version includes in-frame clones alone and lacks a portion of them. The table has under 80,000 clones, 90% seen once. The specimen was peripheral blood. All receptors derive from a woman older than 75 with active COVID-19.

This chain links TRBV18 with TRBJ2-2; D is perhaps TRBD2 (5 bases). Trimming removed 0 bases from V and 7 bases from J, with 12 bases in between. Germline V gene sequence: CDR1 KGHSH, CDR2 LQKENI. The CDR3 has 15 amino acids. The chain's CDR3 is CASSPPKGVGGELFF. The CDR3 DNA sequence: TGTGCCAGCTCACCACCGAAGGGAGTGGGCGGGGAGCTGTTTTTT.

The chain links TRBV6-2 or TRBV6-3 to TRBJ2-1, with TRBD2 as a possible D gene (5 bases). The CDR3 is 17 amino acids. The V gene's germline CDR1 is MNHEY and CDR2 SVGEGT. Trimming pared 2 bases from V and 0 bases from J, leaving 14 bases between. In nucleotides, the CDR3 is TGTGCCAGCAGTTACCCCCCACGTGGGAGCTCCTACAATGAGCAGTTCTTC. This codes for CASSYPPRGSSYNEQFF.

V and J are TRBV9 and TRBJ2-2; D ambiguous. V was shortened by 8 bases and J by 6 bases, with 14 bases between the two germline ends. This CDR3 has 13 amino acids. Germline V CDR1 and CDR2: SGDLS, YYNGEE. CDR3 in amino acids: CASRSTVAGELFF. In DNA form, the CDR3 reads TGTGCCAGTAGAAGCACAGTGGCCGGGGAGCTGTTTTTT.

V usage is TRBV5-1 and J usage is TRBJ2-3; 8 bases line up with TRBD2. The germline gives CDR1 SGHRS, CDR2 YFSETQ. The junction had 9 bases not matched to a gene; V was cut back by 0 bases and J by 6 bases. The CDR3 consists of 16 residues. The CDR3 DNA sequence: TGCGCCAGCAGCTTGGTCGAAGCGGGAGCGATGGATACGCAGTATTTT. Translation: CASSLVEAGAMDTQYF.

The chain couples TRBV9 to TRBJ2-1, with TRBD2 matching 9 bases. The junction had 5 bases not matched to a gene; V was cut back by 4 bases and J by 3 bases. Germline V gene lookup returns CDR1 SGDLS and CDR2 YYNGEE. The CDR3 is 15 amino acids. CDR3 sequence reads: CASSPRLAVYNEQFF. CDR3 sequence (DNA): TGTGCCAGCAGCCCCCGACTAGCGGTCTACAATGAGCAGTTCTTC.

The gene calls are TRBV4-3 and TRBJ1-2; no clear D gene. The V gene's germline CDR1 is LGHNA and CDR2 YSLEER. V was trimmed by 4 bases and J by 4 bases, leaving 13 bases between them. The CDR3 loop spans 14 amino acids. The CDR3 bases are TGCGCCAGCAGCCTAGGACTCTTATCCTATGGCTACACCTTC. Its translation is CASSLGLLSYGYTF.

This sequence joins TRBV5-1 and TRBJ1-6, with 7 bases identical to TRBD1. The CDR3 consists of 16 residues. After removal of 4 bases from V and 7 bases from J, the junction contained 11 bases not matched to a gene. The germline V gene encodes CDR1 SGHRS and CDR2 YFSETQ. The CDR3 DNA is TGCGCCAGCAGCAAGGGGGACAGAGGGTTCAATTCACCCCTCCACTTT. As protein: CASSKGDRGFNSPLHF.

CDR3: CASSLLTRAFF. In DNA, the CDR3 is TGTGCCAGCAGCTTGCTGACACGAGCTTTCTTT. The rearrangement uses TRBV7-9 and TRBJ1-1; D is unresolved. Germline V gives CDR1 SEHNR, CDR2 FQNEAQ (reference sequence). CDR3 length: 11 residues. V was cut by 3 bases and J by 10 bases, with 9 bases left in between.

The chain is built from TRBV6-4 and TRBJ1-1; D is perhaps TRBD1 (5 bases). The CDR3 has 17 amino acids. Germline CDR1 MRHNA, CDR2 SNTAGT. Trimming took 11 bases from V and 0 from J, leaving 25 bases between them. CDR3 loop: CAPSRQPTPSMNTEAFF. The CDR3 DNA sequence: TGTGCCCCTTCGCGACAGCCGACCCCAAGTATGAACACTGAAGCTTTCTTT.

The chain combines TRBV11-1 with TRBJ2-5, with TRBD2 as a possible D gene (6 bases). V lost 5 bases and J 7 bases, leaving 11 bases between the germline ends. From germline, CDR1 is SGHAT and CDR2 FQDESV (reference sequence). The CDR3 runs 12 residues. CDR3 region: CASSSLLATQYF. The CDR3 bases are TGTGCCAGCAGCAGCTTACTAGCGACCCAGTACTTC.

V gene TRBV27 combines with J gene TRBJ1-5; D is possibly TRBD1 (6 bases). Germline V gives CDR1 MNHEY, CDR2 SMNVEV (reference sequence). V was trimmed by 1 base and J by 2 bases, leaving 12 bases between them. This CDR3 region has 16 residues. CDR3 coding DNA: TGTGCCAGCAGTTTATATGGGGGCGGAGGCAATCAGCCCCAGCATTTT. Translating gives CASSLYGGGGNQPQHF.

This clone was seen only once. This chain links TRBV28 with TRBJ2-3; D perhaps matches TRBD2 (6 bases). Trimming removed 6 bases at V and 4 bases at J, with 17 bases between. The CDR3 has 15 amino acids. CDR1 and CDR2 from the germline V gene are MDHEN and SYDVKM. The CDR3 is CASSFPGEAADTQYF. In nucleotides, the CDR3 is TGTGCCAGCAGCTTTCCGGGAGAAGCTGCAGATACGCAGTATTTT.

This clone was observed a few times. The chain joins TRBV6-5 to TRBJ1-1; D call uncertain. Germline CDR1 is MNHEY and CDR2 is SVGAGI. The CDR3 has 15 residues. V was clipped by 7 bases and J by 4 bases, with 19 bases between them. CDR3 loop: CASKIGRRGITEAFF. The DNA of the CDR3 is TGTGCCAGCAAGATCGGACGGCGGGGAATCACTGAAGCTTTCTTT.

The V call is TRBV7-3, the J call TRBJ1-1; unclear D gene. CDR1 SGHTA and CDR2 FQGTGA come from the germline V gene. Trimming took 4 bases from V and 6 from J, leaving 15 bases between them. The length of the CDR3 is 14 residues. CDR3 sequence reads: CASSSTASDPEAFF. The CDR3 DNA follows: TGTGCCAGCAGCTCCACAGCCTCGGATCCTGAAGCTTTCTTT.

This chain links TRBV18 with TRBJ1-4; the match to TRBD1 covers 8 bases. CDR1 is KGHSH, CDR2 LQKENI, per germline. This CDR3 has 15 residues. Germline trimming cut 2 bases from V and 7 bases from J; bases unmatched to any gene: 6. CDR3 in DNA: TGTGCCAGCTCACCAAACAGGGGGAGTGGTGAAAAACTGTTTTTT. It encodes CASSPNRGSGEKLFF. Variable domain in full (rest from reference TRBV18 and TRBJ1-4): NAGVMQNPRHLVRRRGQEARLRCSPMKGHSHVYWYRQLPEEGLKFMVYLQKENIIDESGMPKERFSAEFPKEGPSILRIQQVVRGDSAAYFCASSPNRGSGEKLFFGSGTQLSVL.

This clone was recorded only once. This rearrangement joins TRBV7-3 to TRBJ2-7, with D perhaps TRBD2 (5 bases). Germline loops: CDR1 SGHTA, CDR2 FQGTGA. This CDR3 has 13 amino acids. Trimming shortened V by 2 bases and J by 4 bases, and 9 bases separated the two germline ends. The CDR3 DNA is TGTGCCAGCAGCTTATTTCCGGGATACGAGCAGTACTTC. Amino acid sequence: CASSLFPGYEQYF.

The chain is built from TRBV7-9 and TRBJ1-4, with a tentative D call TRBD1 (5 bases). Between the trimmed V and J ends, which lost 5 bases and 7 bases, there was a span of 11 bases. This CDR3 has 13 residues. The germline V gene has CDR1 SEHNR and CDR2 FQNEAQ (reference sequence). In nucleotides, the CDR3 is TGTGCCAGCAGCACGGACATGGTTGAAAAACTGTTTTTT. Protein sequence: CASSTDMVEKLFF.

J is TRBJ2-3 and V is TRBV7-2; 7 bases agree with TRBD1. The ends lost 1 base at V and 6 bases at J; junction bases unmatched: 7. Germline V gene lookup returns CDR1 SGHTA and CDR2 FQGNSA. The CDR3 covers 15 residues. CDR3 nucleotides: TGTGCCAGCAGCTTAGGACAGGGAAGGACGGATACGCAGTATTTT. Protein product: CASSLGQGRTDTQYF. The complete variable domain, with remaining parts taken from reference TRBV7-2 and TRBJ2-3, reads GAGVSQSPSNKVTEKGKDVELRCDPISGHTALYWYRQSLGQGLEFLIYFQGNSAPDKSGLPSDRFSAERTGGSVSTLTIQRTQQEDSAVYLCASSLGQGRTDTQYFGPGTRLTVL.

This rearrangement joins TRBV5-1 to TRBJ2-5; a weak D match, TRBD1 (5 bases). This CDR3 spans 16 amino acids. Per germline, CDR1 SGHRS and CDR2 YFSETQ. The V end was cut by 0 bases, the J end by 8 bases, with 20 bases between. In DNA, the CDR3 is TGCGCCAGCAGCTTGGCTGGTCAGGGCGGATCAGAAACCCAGTACTTC. It specifies CASSLAGQGGSETQYF.

V is TRBV28 and J is TRBJ1-2; D is possibly TRBD1 (6 bases). Germline CDR1 reads MDHEN; CDR2 reads SYDVKM. V dropped 6 bases and J dropped 0 bases, with 23 bases sitting between them. This CDR3 has 18 residues. The CDR3 DNA sequence: TGTGCCAGCAGCCGACTTTCCGGGGGGGCGAGAGCTAACTATGGCTACACCTTC. Amino acids: CASSRLSGGARANYGYTF.

The chain employs TRBV28 and TRBJ1-2; a weak D match, TRBD1 (5 bases). CDR1 MDHEN and CDR2 SYDVKM come from the germline V gene. V was shortened by 3 bases and J by 6 bases, with 11 bases between the two germline ends. This CDR3 region has 13 residues. Written as DNA, the CDR3 is TGTGCCAGCAGTTTCGGAGGGGCGGATGGCTACACCTTC. Translated: CASSFGGADGYTF.

The rearrangement links TRBV5-1 to TRBJ2-1; 10 positions agree with TRBD2. CDR3 length equals 14 residues. Looked up from germline, CDR1 is SGHRS and CDR2 is YFSETQ. Unmatched junction bases numbered 9, after V lost 6 bases and J lost 9 bases. CDR3 protein: CASMITSGNGEQFF. CDR3 nucleotide sequence: TGCGCCAGCATGATAACTAGCGGGAATGGTGAGCAGTTCTTC.

This clone has only one observation. The chain is built from TRBV5-1 and TRBJ2-5; 8 positions agree with TRBD1. The germline V gene has CDR1 SGHRS and CDR2 YFSETQ. CDR3 size: 14 residues. The J segment lost 1 base and the V segment lost 8 bases, leaving 7 bases of the junction unmatched. The CDR3 loop reads CASAGTGGQETQYF. DNA for the CDR3: TGCGCCAGTGCCGGGACAGGTGGCCAAGAGACCCAGTACTTC.

This chain joins TRBV7-9 and TRBJ2-7; 13 nucleotides align to TRBD2. CDR1 and CDR2 (germline): SEHNR, FQNEAQ (reference sequence). There are 18 residues in the CDR3. V was clipped by 7 bases and J by 3 bases; unmatched bases: 15. The CDR3 sequence is CASTHWTSGRDRSYEQYF. DNA of the CDR3: TGTGCCAGCACCCACTGGACTAGCGGGAGAGACAGGAGCTACGAGCAGTACTTC.

The chain recombines TRBV5-6 with TRBJ2-7, with 7 nucleotides matching TRBD2. In germline, CDR1 is SGHDT, CDR2 YYEEEE. Unmatched junction bases numbered 13, after V lost 7 bases and J lost 3 bases. This CDR3 spans 15 amino acids. The CDR3 here is CASWGGGPGVYEQYF. For the CDR3, the DNA is TGTGCCAGCTGGGGCGGGGGTCCGGGTGTCTACGAGCAGTACTTC.

The chain has TRBV7-3 and TRBJ2-1; D may be TRBD2 (5 bases). V was trimmed by 5 bases and J by 6 bases, leaving 17 bases between them. Germline V lookup: CDR1 SGHTA, CDR2 FQGTGA. The CDR3 length is 15 residues. In DNA, the CDR3 is TGTGCCAGCAGCGGCGGGCTAGTCCCTGGCAATGAGCAGTTCTTC. Translation: CASSGGLVPGNEQFF.

V and J are TRBV20-1 and TRBJ2-1; D is undetermined. The CDR3 runs 12 residues. Germline lookup yields CDR1 DFQATT and CDR2 SNEGSKA (reference sequence). Trimming pared 3 bases from V and 4 bases from J, leaving 7 bases between. The chain's CDR3 is CSASARYNEQFF. DNA of the CDR3: TGCAGTGCTAGTGCTAGGTACAATGAGCAGTTCTTC.

The chain combines TRBV14 with TRBJ2-2; D may be TRBD1 (6 bases). This CDR3 has 16 residues. V lost 4 bases and J lost 4, with 16 bases in between. CDR1 is SGHDN, CDR2 FVKESK, per germline. For the CDR3, the DNA is TGTGCCAGCAGCCTTGGAGCAGGGGTGAGCACCGGGGAGCTGTTTTTT. Translated: CASSLGAGVSTGELFF.

This sequence joins TRBV18 and TRBJ1-6; maybe TRBD1 (5 bases). Deletions cut 6 bases from V and 10 bases from J, with 16 bases between. The CDR3 length is 14 residues. Germline CDR1 is KGHSH and CDR2 is LQKENI. In DNA form, the CDR3 reads TGTGCCAGCTCCCTGGGGGACTCAGGCTCACCCCTCCACTTT. Protein sequence: CASSLGDSGSPLHF.

CDR3 protein: CASSRGQQETQYF. The CDR3 region has the DNA TGTGCCAGCAGTAGGGGGCAGCAAGAGACCCAGTACTTC. This rearrangement joins TRBV7-2 to TRBJ2-5; 7 bases map to TRBD1. V shed 6 bases, J shed 2 bases, and the junction held 3 bases outside the gene matches. Germline-derived CDR1 and CDR2 are SGHTA and FQGNSA. This CDR3 region has 13 residues.

CDR3 in amino acids: CASHSGRASDTQYF. The CDR3 bases are TGTGCCAGCCATAGCGGGAGGGCCTCAGATACGCAGTATTTT. The chain uses TRBV19 and TRBJ2-3; 11 nucleotides line up with TRBD2. CDR1 LNHDA and CDR2 SQIVND come from the germline V gene (reference sequence). The CDR3 extends over 14 amino acids. Trimming cost V 9 bases and J 4 bases; bases outside gene matches: 6.